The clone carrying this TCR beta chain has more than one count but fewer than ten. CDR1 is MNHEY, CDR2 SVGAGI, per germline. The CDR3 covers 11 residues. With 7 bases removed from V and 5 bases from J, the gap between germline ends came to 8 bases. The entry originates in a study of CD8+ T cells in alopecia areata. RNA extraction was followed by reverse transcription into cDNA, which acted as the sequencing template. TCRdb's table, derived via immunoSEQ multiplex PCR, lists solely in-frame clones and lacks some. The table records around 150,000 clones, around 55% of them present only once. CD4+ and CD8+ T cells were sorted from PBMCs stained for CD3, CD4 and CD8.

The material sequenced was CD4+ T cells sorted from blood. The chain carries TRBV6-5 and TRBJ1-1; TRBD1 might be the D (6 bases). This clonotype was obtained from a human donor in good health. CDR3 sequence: CASTQGTEAFF. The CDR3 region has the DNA TGTGCCAGCACTCAGGGGACTGAAGCTTTCTTT.